This TCR beta chain was identified during a study of siplizumab effects on memory and regulatory T cells. Regarding the study as a whole: There was no confirmation of the suppressive function of proliferating Tregs from siplizumab cultures. Mapping to unstimulated subsets was achieved for only a minor fraction of alloreactive clones. Sequences that were alloreactive and traceable to unstimulated CD4+ memory cells were significantly reduced by siplizumab.

Germline values: CDR1 MNHNS, CDR2 SASEGT. The length of the CDR3 is 13 residues. V was clipped by 9 bases and J by 5 bases; unmatched bases: 8. The data were produced by immunoSEQ multiplex PCR, yet TCRdb's version contains in-frame clones alone and is incomplete. The sample comprises 100,000 or so clones, 93% of which are singletons, and about 0.16% rests with the top ten. Concerning this clone itself: The target antigen is unknown.

The origin of this receptor is a human donor in good health. The specimen sequenced was non-Treg CD4+ T cells sorted from blood. This rearrangement joins TRBV6-1 to TRBJ2-5; TRBD2 aligns across 8 bases. The DNA for the CDR3 is TGTGCCAGTACGGGGGGGCTAAGGGAGACCCAGTACTTC. Protein: CASTGGLRETQYF.